This T cell receptor beta chain is drawn from a study of somatic mutations in cytotoxic T cells in rheumatoid arthritis. On the study more broadly: It was right after diagnosis, before any treatment, that patient blood (roughly 30 ml EDTA) was drawn.

The table came from immunoSEQ multiplex PCR; TCRdb's copy has only in-frame clones and leaves some out. The data contain about 15,000 clones, under 95% of them singletons. Findings and caveats of the study: Among around 71 patients, roughly 8 showed a largest CD8+ clone that surpassed 20% of CD8+ cells.

Germline values: CDR1 SGHVS, CDR2 FNYEAQ. There are 14 residues in the CDR3. With V trimmed by 1 base and J by 2 bases, 1 base remained unmatched. Of note for this clone: Its antigen is unknown.

The chain employs TRBV7-6 and TRBJ1-2; 7 bases align to TRBD1. The clonotype comes from a man aged 70-80 years with rheumatoid arthritis. The sample comprised CD4+ T cells sorted from blood. The CDR3 protein is CASSLVQGNYGYTF. The CDR3 DNA is TGTGCCAGCAGCTTAGTACAGGGGAACTATGGCTACACCTTC.